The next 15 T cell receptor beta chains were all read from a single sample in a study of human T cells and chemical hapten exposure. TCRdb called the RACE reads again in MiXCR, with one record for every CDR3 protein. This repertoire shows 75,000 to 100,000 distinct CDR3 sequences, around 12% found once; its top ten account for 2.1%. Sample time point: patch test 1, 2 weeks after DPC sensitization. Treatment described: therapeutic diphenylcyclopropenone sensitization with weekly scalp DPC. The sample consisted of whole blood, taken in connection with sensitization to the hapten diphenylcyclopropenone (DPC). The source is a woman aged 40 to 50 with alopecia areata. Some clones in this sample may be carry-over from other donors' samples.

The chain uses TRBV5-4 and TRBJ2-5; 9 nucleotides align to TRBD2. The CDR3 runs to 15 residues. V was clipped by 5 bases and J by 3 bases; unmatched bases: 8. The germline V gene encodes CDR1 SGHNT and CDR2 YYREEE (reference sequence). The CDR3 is CASRAGTSKKETQYF. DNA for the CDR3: TGTGCCAGCAGGGCCGGGACTAGCAAGAAAGAGACCCAGTACTTC.

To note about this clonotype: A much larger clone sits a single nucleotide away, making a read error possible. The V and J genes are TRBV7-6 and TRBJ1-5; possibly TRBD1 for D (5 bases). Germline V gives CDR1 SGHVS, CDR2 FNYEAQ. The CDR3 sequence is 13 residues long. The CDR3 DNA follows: TGTGTCAGCGGGACGGGTAGCAATCAGCCCCAGCATTTT. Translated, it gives CVSGTGSNQPQHF.

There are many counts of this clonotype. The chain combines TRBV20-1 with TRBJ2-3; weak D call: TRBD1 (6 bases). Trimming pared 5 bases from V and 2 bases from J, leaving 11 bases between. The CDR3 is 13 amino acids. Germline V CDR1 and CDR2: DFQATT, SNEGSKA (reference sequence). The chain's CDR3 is CSAGGHPTDTQYF. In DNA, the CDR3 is TGCAGTGCTGGGGGACATCCCACAGATACGCAGTATTTT.

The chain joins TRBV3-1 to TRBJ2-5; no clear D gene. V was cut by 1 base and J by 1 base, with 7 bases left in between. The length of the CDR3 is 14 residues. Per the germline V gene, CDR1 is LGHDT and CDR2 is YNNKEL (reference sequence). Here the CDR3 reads CASSQGRSQETQYF. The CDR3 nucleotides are TGTGCCAGCAGCCAAGGGAGATCCCAAGAGACCCAGTACTTC.

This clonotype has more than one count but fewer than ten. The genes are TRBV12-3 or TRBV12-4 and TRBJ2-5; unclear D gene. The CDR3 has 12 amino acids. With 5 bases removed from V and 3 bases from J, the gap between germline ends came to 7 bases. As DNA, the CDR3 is TGTGCCAGCAGTATAAGGGAAGAGACCCAGTACTTC. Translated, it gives CASSIREETQYF.

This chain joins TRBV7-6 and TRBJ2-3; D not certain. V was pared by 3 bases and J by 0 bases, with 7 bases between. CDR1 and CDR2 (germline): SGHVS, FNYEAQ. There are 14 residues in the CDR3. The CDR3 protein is CASSLGHSTDTQYF. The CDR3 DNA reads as TGTGCCAGCAGCTTGGGCCACAGCACAGATACGCAGTATTTT.

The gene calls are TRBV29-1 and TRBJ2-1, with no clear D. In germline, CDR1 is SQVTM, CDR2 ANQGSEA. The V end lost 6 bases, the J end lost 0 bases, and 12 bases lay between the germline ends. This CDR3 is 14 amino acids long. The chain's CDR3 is CSVVEHSSYNEQFF. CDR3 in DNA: TGCAGCGTCGTTGAACACAGCTCCTACAATGAGCAGTTCTTC.

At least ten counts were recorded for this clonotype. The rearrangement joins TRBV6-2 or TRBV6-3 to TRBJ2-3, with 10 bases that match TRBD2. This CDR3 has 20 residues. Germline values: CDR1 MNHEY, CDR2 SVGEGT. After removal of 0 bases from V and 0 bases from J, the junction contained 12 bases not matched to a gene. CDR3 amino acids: CASSYSIVSGRTSSTDTQYF. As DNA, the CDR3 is TGTGCCAGCAGTTACTCGATAGTTAGCGGGAGGACCTCTAGCACAGATACGCAGTATTTT.

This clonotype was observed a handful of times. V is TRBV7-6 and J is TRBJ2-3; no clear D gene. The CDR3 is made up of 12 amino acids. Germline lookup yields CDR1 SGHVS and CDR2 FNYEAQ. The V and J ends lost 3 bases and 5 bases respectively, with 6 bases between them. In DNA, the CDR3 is TGTGCCAGCAGCTTCTACTTAGATACGCAGTATTTT. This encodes CASSFYLDTQYF. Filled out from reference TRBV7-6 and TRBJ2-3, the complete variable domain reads GAGVSQSPRYKVTKRGQDVALRCDPISGHVSLYWYRQALGQGPEFLTYFNYEAQQDKSGLPNDRFSAERPEGSISTLTIQRTEQRDSAMYRCASSFYLDTQYFGPGTRLTVL.

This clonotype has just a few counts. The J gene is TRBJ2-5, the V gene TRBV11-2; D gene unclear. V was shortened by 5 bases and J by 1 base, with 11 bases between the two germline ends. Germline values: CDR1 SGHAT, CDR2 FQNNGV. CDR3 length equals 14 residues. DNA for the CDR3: TGTGCCAGCAGCCCATCCGGTGGCCAAGAGACCCAGTACTTC. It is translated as CASSPSGGQETQYF.

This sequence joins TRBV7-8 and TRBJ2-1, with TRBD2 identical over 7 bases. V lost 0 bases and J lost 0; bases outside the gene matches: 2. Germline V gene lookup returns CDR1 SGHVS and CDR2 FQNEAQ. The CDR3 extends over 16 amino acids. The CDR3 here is CASSLARTSSYNEQFF. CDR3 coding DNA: TGTGCCAGCAGCTTAGCTAGGACTAGCTCCTACAATGAGCAGTTCTTC.

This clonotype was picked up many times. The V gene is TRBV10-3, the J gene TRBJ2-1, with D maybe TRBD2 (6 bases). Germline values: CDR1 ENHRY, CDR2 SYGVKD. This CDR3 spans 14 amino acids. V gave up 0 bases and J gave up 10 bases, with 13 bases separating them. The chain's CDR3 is CAISESGGTREQFF. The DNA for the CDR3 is TGTGCCATCAGTGAGTCGGGGGGAACTAGAGAGCAGTTCTTC.

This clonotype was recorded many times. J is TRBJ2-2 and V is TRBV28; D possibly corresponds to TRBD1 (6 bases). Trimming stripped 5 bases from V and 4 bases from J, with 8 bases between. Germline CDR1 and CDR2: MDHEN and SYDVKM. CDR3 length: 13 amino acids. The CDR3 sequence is CASSGQSTGELFF. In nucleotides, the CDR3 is TGTGCCAGCAGTGGACAGAGCACCGGGGAGCTGTTTTTT.

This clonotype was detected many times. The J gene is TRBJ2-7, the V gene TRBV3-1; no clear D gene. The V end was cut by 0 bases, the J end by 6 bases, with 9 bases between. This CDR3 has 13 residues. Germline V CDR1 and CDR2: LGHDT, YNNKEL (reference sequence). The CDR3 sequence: CASSQDRAGEQYF. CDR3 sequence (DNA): TGTGCCAGCAGCCAAGACCGTGCAGGCGAGCAGTACTTC.

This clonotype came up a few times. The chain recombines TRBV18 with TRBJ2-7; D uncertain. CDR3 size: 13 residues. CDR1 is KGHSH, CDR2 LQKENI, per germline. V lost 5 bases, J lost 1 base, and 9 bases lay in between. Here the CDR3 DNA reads TGTGCCAGCTCATCAAGTAGTTCCTACGAGCAGTACTTC. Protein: CASSSSSSYEQYF.